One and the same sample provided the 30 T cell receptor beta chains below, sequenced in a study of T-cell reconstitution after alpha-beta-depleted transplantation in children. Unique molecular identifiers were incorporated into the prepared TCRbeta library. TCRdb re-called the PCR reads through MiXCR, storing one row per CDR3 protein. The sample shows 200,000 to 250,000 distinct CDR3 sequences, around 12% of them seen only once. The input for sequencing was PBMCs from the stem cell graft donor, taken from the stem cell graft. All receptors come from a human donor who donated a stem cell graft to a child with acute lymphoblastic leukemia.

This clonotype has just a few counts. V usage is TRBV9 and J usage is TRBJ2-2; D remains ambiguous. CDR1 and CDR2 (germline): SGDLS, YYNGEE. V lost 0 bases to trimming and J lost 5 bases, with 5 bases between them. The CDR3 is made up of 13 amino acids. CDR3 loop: CASSVVRTGELFF. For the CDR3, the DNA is TGTGCCAGCAGCGTAGTAAGGACCGGGGAGCTGTTTTTT.

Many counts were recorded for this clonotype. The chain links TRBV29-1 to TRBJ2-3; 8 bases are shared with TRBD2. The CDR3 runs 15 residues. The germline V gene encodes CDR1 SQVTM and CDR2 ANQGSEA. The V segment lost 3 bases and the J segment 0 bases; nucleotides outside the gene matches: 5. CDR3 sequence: CSVDASGRSTDTQYF. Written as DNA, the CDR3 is TGCAGCGTTGATGCTAGCGGGCGTAGCACAGATACGCAGTATTTT.

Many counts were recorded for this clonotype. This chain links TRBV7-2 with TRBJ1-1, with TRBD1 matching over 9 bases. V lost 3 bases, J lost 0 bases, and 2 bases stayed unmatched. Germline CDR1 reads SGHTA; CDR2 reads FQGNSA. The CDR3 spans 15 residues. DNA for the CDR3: TGTGCCAGCAGCTTGGGGGACAGGGTGAACACTGAAGCTTTCTTT. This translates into CASSLGDRVNTEAFF.

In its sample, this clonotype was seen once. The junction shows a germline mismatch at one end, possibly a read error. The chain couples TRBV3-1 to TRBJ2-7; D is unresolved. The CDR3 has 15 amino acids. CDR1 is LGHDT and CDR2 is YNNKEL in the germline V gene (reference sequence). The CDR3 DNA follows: TGTGCCTGCAGCCATGGGTTACCCACTCGGTACGAGCAGTACTTC. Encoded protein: CACSHGLPTRYEQYF.

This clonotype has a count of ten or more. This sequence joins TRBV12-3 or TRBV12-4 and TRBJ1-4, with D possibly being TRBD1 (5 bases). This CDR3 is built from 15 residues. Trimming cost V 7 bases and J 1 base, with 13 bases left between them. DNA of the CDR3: TGTGCCAGCACCGGGGGTGATAGAACTAATGAAAAACTGTTTTTT. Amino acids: CASTGGDRTNEKLFF.

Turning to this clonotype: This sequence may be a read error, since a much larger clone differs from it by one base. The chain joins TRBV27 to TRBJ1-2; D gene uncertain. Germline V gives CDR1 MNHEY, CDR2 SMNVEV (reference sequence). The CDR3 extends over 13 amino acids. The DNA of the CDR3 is TGTGCCAGCGCAGAGGCGACTAACTATGGCCACACCTTC. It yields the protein CASAEATNYGHTF.

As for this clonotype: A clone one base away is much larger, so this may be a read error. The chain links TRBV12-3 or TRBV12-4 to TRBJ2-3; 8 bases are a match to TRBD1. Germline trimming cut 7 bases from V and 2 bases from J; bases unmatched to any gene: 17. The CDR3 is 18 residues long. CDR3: CASTYAVGQGWNTDTQYF. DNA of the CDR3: TGTGCCAGCACTTACGCCGTAGGACAGGGATGGAACACAGATACGCAGTATTTT.

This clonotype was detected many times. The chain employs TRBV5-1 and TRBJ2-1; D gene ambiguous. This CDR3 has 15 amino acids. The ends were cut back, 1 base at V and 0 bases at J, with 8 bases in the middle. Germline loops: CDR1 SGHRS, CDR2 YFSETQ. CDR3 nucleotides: TGCGCCAGCAGCTTGAGACGGATCTCCTACAATGAGCAGTTCTTC. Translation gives CASSLRRISYNEQFF. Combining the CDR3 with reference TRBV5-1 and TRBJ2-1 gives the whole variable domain KAGVTQTPRYLIKTRGQQVTLSCSPISGHRSVSWYQQTPGQGLQFLFEYFSETQRNKGNFPGRFSGRQFSNSRSEMNVSTLELGDSALYLCASSLRRISYNEQFFGPGTRLTVL.

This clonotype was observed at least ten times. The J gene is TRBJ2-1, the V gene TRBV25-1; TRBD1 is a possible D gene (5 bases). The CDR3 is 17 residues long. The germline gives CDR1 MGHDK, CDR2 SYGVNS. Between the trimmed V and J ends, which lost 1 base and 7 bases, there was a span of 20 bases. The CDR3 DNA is TGTGCCAGCAGTGAATCCCTGGCAGGGATTTTCGTGAATGAGCAGTTCTTC. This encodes CASSESLAGIFVNEQFF.

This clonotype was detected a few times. The CDR3 loop is CASSGRQRGGSINEQFF. The CDR3 DNA follows: TGTGCCAGCAGCGGGAGGCAGCGGGGGGGCAGTATCAATGAGCAGTTCTTC. This chain joins TRBV9 and TRBJ2-1, with 10 bases aligning to TRBD2. V lost 3 bases, J lost 6 bases, and 12 bases stayed unmatched. CDR1 is SGDLS and CDR2 is YYNGEE in the germline V gene. The CDR3 spans 17 residues.

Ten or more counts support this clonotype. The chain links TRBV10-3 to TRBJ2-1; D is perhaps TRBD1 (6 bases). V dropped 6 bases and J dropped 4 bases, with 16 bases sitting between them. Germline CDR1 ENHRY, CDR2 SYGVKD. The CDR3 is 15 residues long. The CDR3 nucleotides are TGTGCCATCAGGCACTACAGGGAAGGGTACAATGAGCAGTTCTTC. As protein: CAIRHYREGYNEQFF.

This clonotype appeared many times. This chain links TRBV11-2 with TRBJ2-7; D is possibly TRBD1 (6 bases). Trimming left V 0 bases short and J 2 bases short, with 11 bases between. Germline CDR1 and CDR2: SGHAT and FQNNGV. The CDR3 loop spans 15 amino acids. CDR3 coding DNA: TGTGCCAGCAGCTTAGAGGGGGCACCAGCCTACGAGCAGTACTTC. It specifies CASSLEGAPAYEQYF.

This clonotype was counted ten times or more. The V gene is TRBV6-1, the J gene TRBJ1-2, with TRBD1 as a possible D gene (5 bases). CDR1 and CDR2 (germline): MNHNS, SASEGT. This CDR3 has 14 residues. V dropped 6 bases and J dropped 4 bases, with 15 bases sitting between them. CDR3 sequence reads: CASSPSGQVYGYTF. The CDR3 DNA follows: TGTGCCAGCAGCCCATCAGGACAAGTCTATGGCTACACCTTC.

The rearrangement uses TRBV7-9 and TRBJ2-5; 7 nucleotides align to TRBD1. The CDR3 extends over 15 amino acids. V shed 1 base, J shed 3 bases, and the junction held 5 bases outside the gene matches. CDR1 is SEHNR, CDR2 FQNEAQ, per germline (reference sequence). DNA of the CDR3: TGTGCCAGCAGCTTAGGACCGGGACAGAAAGAGACCCAGTACTTC. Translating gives CASSLGPGQKETQYF.

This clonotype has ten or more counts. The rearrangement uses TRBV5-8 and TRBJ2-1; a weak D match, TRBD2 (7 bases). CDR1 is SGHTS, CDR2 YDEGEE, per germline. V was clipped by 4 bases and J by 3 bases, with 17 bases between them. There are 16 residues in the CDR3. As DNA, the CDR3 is TGTGCCAGCAGCCCGAGGGGGGGGCATAACTACAATGAGCAGTTCTTC. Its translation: CASSPRGGHNYNEQFF.

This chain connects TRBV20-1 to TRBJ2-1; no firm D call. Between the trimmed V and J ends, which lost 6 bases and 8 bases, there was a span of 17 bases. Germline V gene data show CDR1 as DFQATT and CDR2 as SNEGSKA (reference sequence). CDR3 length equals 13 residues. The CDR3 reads CSAHRPAGDEQFF. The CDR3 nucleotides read TGCAGTGCCCACCGCCCTGCCGGCGATGAGCAGTTCTTC.

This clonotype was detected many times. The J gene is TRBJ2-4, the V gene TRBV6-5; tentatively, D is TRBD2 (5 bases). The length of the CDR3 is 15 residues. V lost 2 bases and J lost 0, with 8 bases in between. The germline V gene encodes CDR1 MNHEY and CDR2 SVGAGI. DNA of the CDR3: TGTGCCAGCAGTTACGCCGGGGTAGCCAAAAACATTCAGTACTTC. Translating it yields CASSYAGVAKNIQYF.

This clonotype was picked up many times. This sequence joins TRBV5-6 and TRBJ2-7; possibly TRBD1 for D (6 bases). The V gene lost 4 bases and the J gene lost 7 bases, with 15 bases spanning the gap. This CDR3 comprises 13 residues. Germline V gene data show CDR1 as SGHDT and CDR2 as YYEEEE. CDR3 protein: CASSPGTPLEQYF. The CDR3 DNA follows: TGTGCCAGCAGCCCCGGGACACCCCTGGAGCAGTACTTC.

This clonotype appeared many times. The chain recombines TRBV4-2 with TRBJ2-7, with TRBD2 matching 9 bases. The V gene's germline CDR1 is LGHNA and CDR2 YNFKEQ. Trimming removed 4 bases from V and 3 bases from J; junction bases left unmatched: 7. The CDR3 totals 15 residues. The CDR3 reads CASSPNSGGLYEQYF. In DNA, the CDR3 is TGTGCCAGCAGCCCTAATAGCGGGGGCCTCTACGAGCAGTACTTC.

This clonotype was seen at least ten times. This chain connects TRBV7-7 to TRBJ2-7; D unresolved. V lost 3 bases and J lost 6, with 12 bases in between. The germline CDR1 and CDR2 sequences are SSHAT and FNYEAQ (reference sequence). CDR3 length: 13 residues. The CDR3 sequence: CASSLSPASEQYF. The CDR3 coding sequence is TGTGCCAGCAGCTTGTCCCCAGCCAGCGAGCAGTACTTC.

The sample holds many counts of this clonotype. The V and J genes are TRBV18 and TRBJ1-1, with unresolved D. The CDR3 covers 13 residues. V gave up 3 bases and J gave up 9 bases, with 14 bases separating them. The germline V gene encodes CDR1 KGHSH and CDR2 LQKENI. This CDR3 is CASSPTDQFQAFF. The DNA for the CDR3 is TGTGCCAGCTCACCCACAGACCAGTTTCAAGCTTTCTTT.

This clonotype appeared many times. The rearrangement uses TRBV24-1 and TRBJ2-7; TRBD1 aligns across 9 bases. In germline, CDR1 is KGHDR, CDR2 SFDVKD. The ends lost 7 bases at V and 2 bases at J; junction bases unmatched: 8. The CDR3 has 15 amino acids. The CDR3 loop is CATRTGTGRTYEQYF. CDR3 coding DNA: TGTGCCACCAGAACCGGGACAGGGAGAACCTACGAGCAGTACTTC.

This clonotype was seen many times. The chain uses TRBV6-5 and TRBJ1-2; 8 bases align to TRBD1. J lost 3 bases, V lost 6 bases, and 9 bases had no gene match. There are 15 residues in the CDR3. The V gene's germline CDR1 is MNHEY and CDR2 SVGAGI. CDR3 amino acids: CASSPDREAHYGYTF. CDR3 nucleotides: TGTGCCAGCAGCCCGGACAGGGAAGCCCACTATGGCTACACCTTC.

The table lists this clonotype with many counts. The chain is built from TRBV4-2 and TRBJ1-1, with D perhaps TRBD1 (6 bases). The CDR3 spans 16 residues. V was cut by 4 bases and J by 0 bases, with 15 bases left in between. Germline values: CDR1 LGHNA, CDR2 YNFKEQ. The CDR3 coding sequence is TGTGCCAGCAGCCCTCCTTCGGGGGGCATGAACACTGAAGCTTTCTTT. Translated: CASSPPSGGMNTEAFF.

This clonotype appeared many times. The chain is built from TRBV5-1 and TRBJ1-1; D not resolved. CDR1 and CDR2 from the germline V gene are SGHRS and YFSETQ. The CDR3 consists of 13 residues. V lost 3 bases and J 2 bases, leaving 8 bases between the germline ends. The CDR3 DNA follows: TGCGCCAGCAGCTATGCGAGAAACACTGAAGCTTTCTTT. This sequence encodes CASSYARNTEAFF.

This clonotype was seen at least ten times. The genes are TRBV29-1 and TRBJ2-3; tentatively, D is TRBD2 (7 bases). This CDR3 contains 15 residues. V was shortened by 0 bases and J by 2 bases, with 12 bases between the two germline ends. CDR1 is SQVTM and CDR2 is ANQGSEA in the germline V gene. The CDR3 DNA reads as TGCAGCGTTGAAGAGAGGGGGGGGGCCACAGATACGCAGTATTTT. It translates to CSVEERGGATDTQYF.

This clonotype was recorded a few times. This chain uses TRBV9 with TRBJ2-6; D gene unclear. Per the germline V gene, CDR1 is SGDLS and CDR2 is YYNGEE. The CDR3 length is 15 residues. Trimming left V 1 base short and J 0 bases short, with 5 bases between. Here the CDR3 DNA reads TGTGCCAGCAGCGTAAGGGCCTCTGGGGCCAACGTCCTGACTTTC. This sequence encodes CASSVRASGANVLTF.

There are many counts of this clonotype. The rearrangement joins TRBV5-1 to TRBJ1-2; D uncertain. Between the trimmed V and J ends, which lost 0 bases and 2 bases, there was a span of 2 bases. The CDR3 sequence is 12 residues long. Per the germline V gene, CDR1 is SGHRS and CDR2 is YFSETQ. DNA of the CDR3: TGCGCCAGCAGCTTGGAGAACTATGGCTACACCTTC. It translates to CASSLENYGYTF. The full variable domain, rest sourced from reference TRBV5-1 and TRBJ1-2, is KAGVTQTPRYLIKTRGQQVTLSCSPISGHRSVSWYQQTPGQGLQFLFEYFSETQRNKGNFPGRFSGRQFSNSRSEMNVSTLELGDSALYLCASSLENYGYTFGSGTRLTVV.

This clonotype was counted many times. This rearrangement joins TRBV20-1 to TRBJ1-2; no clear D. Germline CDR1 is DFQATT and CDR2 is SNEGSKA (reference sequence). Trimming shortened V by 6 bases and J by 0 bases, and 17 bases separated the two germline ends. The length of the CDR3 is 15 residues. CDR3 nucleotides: TGCAGTGCCATACCACAGATAACTCCTAACTATGGCTACACCTTC. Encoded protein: CSAIPQITPNYGYTF.

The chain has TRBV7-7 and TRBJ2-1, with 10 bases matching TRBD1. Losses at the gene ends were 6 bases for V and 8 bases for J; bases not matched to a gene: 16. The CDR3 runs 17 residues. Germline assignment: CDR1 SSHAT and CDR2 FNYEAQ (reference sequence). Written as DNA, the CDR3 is TGTGCCAGCAGTCCCACTATCGGGACAGGGGTTAGGGATGAGCAGTTCTTC. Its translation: CASSPTIGTGVRDEQFF. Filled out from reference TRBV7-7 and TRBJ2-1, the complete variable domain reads GAGVSQSPRYKVTKRGQDVTLRCDPISSHATLYWYQQALGQGPEFLTYFNYEAQPDKSGLPSDRFSAERPEGSISTLTIQRTEQRDSAMYRCASSPTIGTGVRDEQFFGPGTRLTVL.